The 26 T cell receptor beta chains in this list originate from one sample, sequenced in a study of beta chain features in type 1 diabetes. Expressed TCRB transcripts were sequenced because the isolated RNA had all been reverse transcribed beforehand. Using immunoSEQ multiplex PCR, the repertoire was profiled, and TCRdb retains in-frame clones only, with some absent. Among around 500,000 clones listed, roughly an eighth were seen once. Sequences were obtained from naive CD4+ T cells from blood. The receptors were gathered from a woman aged 18-30 years in good health.

This clone was recorded at least ten times. The DNA for the CDR3 is TGTGCCACCAGGAACGACAGGGCTGGCCGCACAGATACGCAGTATTTT. Translating gives CATRNDRAGRTDTQYF. V usage is TRBV15 and J usage is TRBJ2-3; 7 bases match TRBD1. This CDR3 spans 16 amino acids. Germline V gene data show CDR1 as LNHNV and CDR2 as YYDKDF (reference sequence). V shed 6 bases, J shed 1 base, and the junction held 10 bases outside the gene matches.

The J gene is TRBJ1-4, the V gene TRBV4-3; D unclear. CDR3 length: 13 residues. The V end lost 4 bases, the J end lost 8 bases, and 11 bases lay between the germline ends. Germline loops: CDR1 LGHNA, CDR2 YSLEER. CDR3 sequence (DNA): TGCGCCAGCAGCCTCACGAGACGAGAAAAACTGTTTTTT. Translated, it gives CASSLTRREKLFF.

The rearrangement joins TRBV28 to TRBJ2-7; 9 positions match TRBD1. V trimming: 7 bases; J trimming: 0 bases; junction bases outside the gene matches: 10. The CDR3 consists of 16 residues. Germline V gene lookup returns CDR1 MDHEN and CDR2 SYDVKM. CDR3 sequence reads: CASTQSGTGLSYEQYV. The CDR3 DNA reads TGTGCCAGCACCCAATCCGGGACAGGGCTCTCCTACGAGCAGTACGTC.

This clone has more than one count but fewer than ten. The rearrangement links TRBV9 to TRBJ2-1; the match to TRBD2 covers 8 bases. Germline loops: CDR1 SGDLS, CDR2 YYNGEE. With V trimmed by 3 bases and J by 8 bases, 7 bases remained unmatched. The CDR3 has 14 amino acids. Here the CDR3 reads CASSAGLGLDEQFF. The CDR3, as DNA: TGTGCCAGCAGCGCGGGACTAGGTTTGGATGAGCAGTTCTTC.

The rearrangement links TRBV5-1 to TRBJ2-1, with D possibly TRBD1 on 6 matching bases. CDR3 length: 16 residues. Trimming shortened V by 2 bases and J by 0 bases, and 12 bases separated the two germline ends. The germline V gene encodes CDR1 SGHRS and CDR2 YFSETQ. In nucleotides, the CDR3 is TGCGCCAGCAGCTTCCAGGGGTCTAGCTCCTACAATGAGCAGTTCTTC. Protein sequence: CASSFQGSSSYNEQFF.

This clone appeared a few times. The gene calls are TRBV10-3 and TRBJ2-1; D possibly corresponds to TRBD1 (6 bases). Germline loops: CDR1 ENHRY, CDR2 SYGVKD. The ends were cut back, 6 bases at V and 2 bases at J, with 14 bases in the middle. CDR3 size: 15 residues. The DNA for the CDR3 is TGTGCCATCAGCTCGTCAGGGGAGCCCTACAATGAGCAGTTCTTC. Residues: CAISSSGEPYNEQFF.

This clone was observed a handful of times. The rearrangement links TRBV18 to TRBJ2-4, with 8 bases that match TRBD1. The CDR3 totals 14 residues. Germline CDR1 is KGHSH and CDR2 is LQKENI. Losses at the gene ends were 3 bases for V and 6 bases for J; bases not matched to a gene: 4. CDR3 nucleotide sequence: TGTGCCAGCTCACCCCGACAGGGGAGAAACATTCAGTACTTC. The encoded protein is CASSPRQGRNIQYF.

V usage is TRBV19 and J usage is TRBJ2-3; tentative D call: TRBD2 (6 bases). This CDR3 is built from 16 residues. In germline, CDR1 is LNHDA, CDR2 SQIVND (reference sequence). Trimming removed 8 bases from V and 0 bases from J, with 18 bases in between. For the CDR3, the DNA is TGTGCCAGTTCCCGCGATCCCGGGACTAGCACAGATACGCAGTATTTT. Translating it yields CASSRDPGTSTDTQYF.

The chain uses TRBV7-9 and TRBJ2-5; no clear D. V was shortened by 8 bases and J by 5 bases, with 24 bases between the two germline ends. The germline V gene encodes CDR1 SEHNR and CDR2 FQNEAQ (reference sequence). This CDR3 has 16 amino acids. CDR3 in amino acids: CASSPSARGVGETQYF. CDR3 DNA sequence: TGTGCCAGCTCCCCTTCGGCCCGCGGCGTTGGGGAGACCCAGTACTTC.

The J gene is TRBJ1-2, the V gene TRBV29-1, with D perhaps TRBD1 (5 bases). V lost 6 bases and J lost 8, with 22 bases in between. The CDR3 totals 14 residues. CDR1 is SQVTM, CDR2 ANQGSEA, per germline. This CDR3 reads CSVGTGRDSSGYTF. For the CDR3, the DNA is TGCAGCGTCGGGACGGGACGGGACTCCTCCGGCTACACCTTC.

The genes are TRBV29-1 and TRBJ2-2; D uncertain. This CDR3 has 14 amino acids. The V gene's germline CDR1 is SQVTM and CDR2 ANQGSEA. Trimming pared 5 bases from V and 1 base from J, leaving 11 bases between. The CDR3: CSVSDRENTGELFF. The DNA for the CDR3 is TGCAGCGTTTCGGACCGAGAGAACACCGGGGAGCTGTTTTTT.

J is TRBJ2-7 and V is TRBV7-2, with 10 bases matching TRBD2. CDR3 size: 14 residues. Germline CDR1 and CDR2: SGHTA and FQGNSA. J gave up 1 base and V 5 bases, and 2 bases lay outside the gene matches. CDR3 sequence: CASSPLAGSYEQYF. CDR3 bases: TGTGCCAGCAGCCCACTAGCGGGGTCCTACGAGCAGTACTTC.

Only a few counts were recorded for this clone. The rearrangement joins TRBV23-1 to TRBJ2-5; 7 nucleotides match TRBD2. TRBV23-1 is an ORF, and what it does is uncertain. CDR3 size: 15 residues. With V trimmed by 0 bases and J by 4 bases, 5 bases remained unmatched. CDR3 amino acids: CASSQSGGRSETQYF. The DNA of the CDR3 is TGCGCCAGCAGTCAATCGGGGGGGAGGTCAGAGACCCAGTACTTC.

This chain joins TRBV27 and TRBJ1-3; TRBD1 might be the D (5 bases). V lost 4 bases and J lost 0, with 10 bases in between. Germline assignment: CDR1 MNHEY and CDR2 SMNVEV (reference sequence). The CDR3 covers 15 residues. Written as DNA, the CDR3 is TGTGCCAGCAGTTCCCTCGACAGCTCTGGAAACACCATATATTTT. Translation gives CASSSLDSSGNTIYF.

This clone has a handful of counts. This sequence joins TRBV30 and TRBJ2-1, with a possible D match to TRBD2 (5 bases). CDR1 is GTSNPN and CDR2 is SVGIG in the germline V gene (reference sequence). Trimming pared 4 bases from V and 1 base from J, leaving 8 bases between. The CDR3 spans 13 residues. Here the CDR3 reads CAWTGGSYNEQFF. CDR3 in DNA: TGTGCCTGGACCGGCGGGTCCTACAATGAGCAGTTCTTC.

This clone was seen more than once but under ten times. V usage is TRBV7-6 and J usage is TRBJ2-2; D is unclear. Trimming removed 2 bases from V and 9 bases from J, with 13 bases in between. The CDR3 has 14 amino acids. Germline loops: CDR1 SGHVS, CDR2 FNYEAQ. The CDR3 region is CASSLNSLSRELFF. In DNA form, the CDR3 reads TGTGCCAGCAGCTTAAACTCGCTTTCCAGGGAGCTGTTTTTT.

This clone came up a few times. The chain recombines TRBV2 with TRBJ2-1; TRBD2 might be the D (5 bases). V lost 10 bases and J 4 bases, leaving 11 bases between the germline ends. CDR3 length: 12 amino acids. Per germline, CDR1 SNHLY and CDR2 FYNNEI. The CDR3 loop reads CATGRDYNEQFF. The DNA of the CDR3 is TGTGCCACCGGTCGGGATTACAATGAGCAGTTCTTC.

In this sample, this clone turned up a few times. This chain links TRBV2 with TRBJ2-1, with D tentatively TRBD1 (6 bases). This CDR3 contains 12 residues. Trimming stripped 3 bases from V and 6 bases from J, with 6 bases between. Germline assignment: CDR1 SNHLY and CDR2 FYNNEI. CDR3 in amino acids: CASSEDSNEQFF. Written as DNA, the CDR3 is TGTGCCAGCAGTGAGGACAGCAATGAGCAGTTCTTC.

The chain is built from TRBV5-1 and TRBJ2-5; either TRBD1 or TRBD2 may fit D (5 bases each). Between the trimmed V and J ends, which lost 7 bases and 2 bases, there was a span of 15 bases. Germline V CDR1 and CDR2: SGHRS, YFSETQ. This CDR3 has 14 residues. CDR3 sequence: CASRRAGTQETQYF. In DNA, the CDR3 is TGCGCCAGCCGCCGAGCCGGGACGCAAGAGACCCAGTACTTC.

The chain couples TRBV7-2 to TRBJ2-7; D gene uncertain. V was shortened by 6 bases and J by 2 bases, with 8 bases between the two germline ends. CDR3 length: 12 amino acids. Per germline, CDR1 SGHTA and CDR2 FQGNSA. CDR3 nucleotides: TGTGCCAGCAGGAAGGATACCTACGAGCAGTACTTC. It codes for CASRKDTYEQYF.

The gene calls are TRBV6-6 and TRBJ2-6; D gene unclear. Germline V gene data show CDR1 as MNHNY and CDR2 as SVGAGI (reference sequence). V was pared by 5 bases and J by 5 bases, with 10 bases between. The CDR3 is 14 residues long. The CDR3 sequence: CASSQTRWANVLTF. The DNA for the CDR3 is TGTGCCAGCAGTCAGACCCGGTGGGCCAACGTCCTGACTTTC.

This clone was detected a few times. Other DNA variants within this sample encode the same CDR3. The V call is TRBV9, the J call TRBJ1-1; D unclear. There are 14 residues in the CDR3. Germline assignment: CDR1 SGDLS and CDR2 YYNGEE. The V gene lost 0 bases and the J gene lost 0 bases, with 6 bases spanning the gap. The CDR3 DNA reads as TGTGCCAGCAGCGTAGCTGGAATGAACACTGAAGCTTTCTTT. Protein sequence: CASSVAGMNTEAFF.

This clone was seen a few times. This chain joins TRBV7-2 and TRBJ2-1; 12 positions match TRBD2. V lost 4 bases and J lost 4; bases outside the gene matches: 2. Germline CDR1 and CDR2: SGHTA and FQGNSA. CDR3 length: 15 residues. The CDR3 region is CASSWTSGVYNEQFF. The CDR3 DNA is TGTGCCAGCAGCTGGACTAGCGGGGTATACAATGAGCAGTTCTTC.

V and J are TRBV9 and TRBJ2-1, with D unresolved. The CDR3 is 15 residues long. Trimming took 3 bases from V and 4 from J, leaving 14 bases between them. Germline values: CDR1 SGDLS, CDR2 YYNGEE. The CDR3 nucleotides are TGTGCCAGCAGCGCCAACCCGGCGCCATACAATGAGCAGTTCTTC. Amino acids: CASSANPAPYNEQFF. The full variable domain, with the rest looked up from reference TRBV9 and TRBJ2-1, is DSGVTQTPKHLITATGQRVTLRCSPRSGDLSVYWYQQSLDQGLQFLIQYYNGEERAKGNILERFSAQQFPDLHSELNLSSLELGDSALYFCASSANPAPYNEQFFGPGTRLTVL.

This clone was found a few times. The CDR3 DNA is TGTGCCAGCAGTTTCCGACAGGGGGCTGGAAACACCATATATTTT. It translates to CASSFRQGAGNTIYF. V usage is TRBV27 and J usage is TRBJ1-3; the match to TRBD1 covers 9 bases. The J segment lost 2 bases and the V segment lost 3 bases, leaving 2 bases of the junction unmatched. Germline V gives CDR1 MNHEY, CDR2 SMNVEV (reference sequence). The CDR3 is made up of 15 amino acids.

This clone turned up a few times. This chain uses TRBV7-2 with TRBJ2-3; 9 positions match TRBD1. The ends lost 1 base at V and 6 bases at J; junction bases unmatched: 11. The CDR3 length is 17 residues. Germline CDR1 is SGHTA and CDR2 is FQGNSA. The CDR3 DNA reads as TGTGCCAGCAGCTTAGTCCCCGGGACAGGGCTCATGGATACGCAGTATTTT. Protein sequence: CASSLVPGTGLMDTQYF.